Below, 25 T cell receptor beta chains from the same sample are listed, as sequenced in a study of cytomegalovirus exposure and HLA in healthy donors (dated by TCRdb to about 2017). Receptors were amplified or captured by the immunoSEQ multiplex PCR assay. For the multiplex PCR, a mixture combining 60 forward primers for TCR Vbeta segments and 13 reverse primers for TCR Jbeta segments was used. The clones in this table, taken by TCRdb from immuneACCESS, are in-frame only. Not every clone is retained; where verified, under half of the shortfall comes from an unresolved V gene, and the cause of the rest is unknown. This sample gives more than 100,000 clones in total; about three quarters of them show up just once. The ten biggest clones cover around 3% of the sample. The sequenced sample consisted of PBMCs. Every receptor here comes from a woman aged 30 to 39 in good health and CMV-seropositive.

The chain recombines TRBV28 with TRBJ2-1; a possible D gene is TRBD1 (5 bases). Germline CDR1 and CDR2: MDHEN and SYDVKM. The CDR3 runs to 11 residues. V shed 10 bases and J shed 9 bases, with 13 bases lying between them. The CDR3 DNA reads as TGTGCCACTCAAAGGGGTAGTGAGCAGTTCTTC. Translated: CATQRGSEQFF. The complete variable domain, with remaining parts taken from reference TRBV28 and TRBJ2-1, reads DVKVTQSSRYLVKRTGEKVFLECVQDMDHENMFWYRQDPGLGLRLIYFSYDVKMKEKGDIPEGYSVSREKKERFSLILESASTNQTSMYLCATQRGSEQFFGPGTRLTVL.

The chain combines TRBV7-9 with TRBJ2-7; 11 bases fit TRBD1. The CDR3 contains 19 residues. Trimming at V came to 5 bases and at J to 5 bases, leaving 20 bases not matched to a gene. Germline-derived CDR1 and CDR2 are SEHNR and FQNEAQ (reference sequence). The CDR3 loop is CASSLKVGTGGALANEQYF. As DNA, the CDR3 is TGTGCCAGCAGCCTAAAAGTGGGGACAGGGGGAGCATTGGCTAACGAGCAGTACTTC.

J is TRBJ1-6 and V is TRBV4-2; D is possibly TRBD1 (5 bases). With 1 base removed from V and 12 bases from J, the gap between germline ends came to 7 bases. The germline CDR1 and CDR2 sequences are LGHNA and YNFKEQ. The CDR3 loop spans 12 amino acids. The CDR3 nucleotides read TGTGCCAGCAGCCAAGGCGGGGGACCCCTCCACTTT. Translation: CASSQGGGPLHF.

This clone appeared a few times. This chain joins TRBV7-3 and TRBJ2-3; TRBD2 agrees at 8 bases. This CDR3 is 13 amino acids long. Germline CDR1 reads SGHTA; CDR2 reads FQGTGA. The J segment lost 5 bases and the V segment lost 5 bases, leaving 3 bases of the junction unmatched. CDR3 sequence reads: CASSRGGRDTQYF. In DNA form, the CDR3 reads TGTGCCAGCAGCCGGGGGGGCCGAGATACGCAGTATTTT.

This clone has just a few counts. The rearrangement uses TRBV19 and TRBJ1-5; D call uncertain. The CDR3 is 14 amino acids. The germline gives CDR1 LNHDA, CDR2 SQIVND (reference sequence). Between the trimmed V and J ends, which lost 2 bases and 3 bases, there was a span of 8 bases. CDR3 in DNA: TGTGCCAGTAGTATAACCGGGAACAATCAGCCCCAGCATTTT. Residues: CASSITGNNQPQHF.

V gene TRBV28 combines with J gene TRBJ2-7; TRBD1 might be the D (6 bases). With 5 bases removed from V and 5 bases from J, the gap between germline ends came to 16 bases. The germline V gene encodes CDR1 MDHEN and CDR2 SYDVKM. The CDR3 totals 14 residues. The CDR3 protein is CASSTPHRVDEQYF. CDR3 nucleotide sequence: TGTGCCAGCAGTACCCCACACAGGGTCGACGAGCAGTACTTC.

This clone was detected once. The same CDR3 arises from other DNA sequences in this sample as well. This chain joins TRBV7-9 and TRBJ1-6; D is possibly TRBD1 (5 bases). CDR3 length equals 18 residues. The germline gives CDR1 SEHNR, CDR2 FQNEAQ (reference sequence). Trimming took off 7 bases at V and 3 bases at J, with 22 bases between the two ends. The CDR3 nucleotides are TGTGCCAGCACCCCGGGTAGCTTTGTCGACAGCTATAATTCACCCCTCCACTTT. It is translated as CASTPGSFVDSYNSPLHF.

This chain joins TRBV27 and TRBJ2-5, with D uncertain. Germline lookup yields CDR1 MNHEY and CDR2 SMNVEV (reference sequence). Trimming removed 5 bases at V and 0 bases at J, with 7 bases between. This CDR3 comprises 13 residues. CDR3 in amino acids: CASSHPDQETQYF. In DNA, the CDR3 is TGTGCCAGCAGTCACCCGGACCAAGAGACCCAGTACTTC.

Note on this clone: Other DNA variants within this sample encode the same CDR3. The chain uses TRBV18 and TRBJ2-7, with a tentative D call TRBD1 (5 bases). From germline, CDR1 is KGHSH and CDR2 LQKENI. Trimming pared 4 bases from V and 2 bases from J, leaving 12 bases between. The CDR3 is 14 amino acids. The CDR3 DNA follows: TGTGCCAGCTCACTTGGGGCGGCGACCTACGAGCAGTACTTC. Translation gives CASSLGAATYEQYF. Looking up the rest from reference TRBV18 and TRBJ2-7 gives the full variable domain: NAGVMQNPRHLVRRRGQEARLRCSPMKGHSHVYWYRQLPEEGLKFMVYLQKENIIDESGMPKERFSAEFPKEGPSILRIQQVVRGDSAAYFCASSLGAATYEQYFGPGTRLTVT.

V usage is TRBV6-5 and J usage is TRBJ1-2, with TRBD1 identical over 12 bases. There are 15 residues in the CDR3. The V gene's germline CDR1 is MNHEY and CDR2 SVGAGI. V shed 6 bases, J shed 5 bases, and the junction held 7 bases outside the gene matches. The CDR3 nucleotides read TGTGCCAGCAGGCCGGGGACAGGGGGCTTTTATGGCTACACCTTC. It yields the protein CASRPGTGGFYGYTF.

V is TRBV28 and J is TRBJ2-1; 11 nucleotides agree with TRBD1. The germline V gene encodes CDR1 MDHEN and CDR2 SYDVKM. The V and J ends lost 5 bases and 8 bases, in that order; junction bases with no gene match: 8. The CDR3 runs to 15 residues. The CDR3 nucleotides read TGTGCCAGCAGTCATGGACAGGGGGCTTTCGATGAGCAGTTCTTC. This gives the protein CASSHGQGAFDEQFF.

V and J are TRBV7-9 and TRBJ2-3; 7 positions match TRBD2. V trimming: 2 bases; J trimming: 6 bases; junction bases outside the gene matches: 11. CDR1 SEHNR and CDR2 FQNEAQ come from the germline V gene (reference sequence). This CDR3 comprises 16 residues. Here the CDR3 reads CASSLIIGGGSDTQYF. For the CDR3, the DNA is TGTGCCAGCAGCTTAATCATTGGCGGGGGTAGCGATACGCAGTATTTT.

This chain uses TRBV7-2 with TRBJ2-7, with TRBD2 matching 8 bases. V was clipped by 2 bases and J by 2 bases; unmatched bases: 2. Germline values: CDR1 SGHTA, CDR2 FQGNSA. The CDR3 length is 14 residues. This chain's CDR3 is CASSLLRGAYEQYF. The CDR3 DNA reads TGTGCCAGCAGCTTATTGCGGGGGGCCTACGAGCAGTACTTC.

The chain joins TRBV7-9 to TRBJ2-1, with TRBD1 matching 9 bases. The CDR3 covers 16 residues. Per the germline V gene, CDR1 is SEHNR and CDR2 is FQNEAQ (reference sequence). With 3 bases clipped from V and 1 base from J, the junction kept 4 bases outside the gene matches. The CDR3 is CASSFAGTGSYNEQFF. As DNA, the CDR3 is TGTGCCAGCAGCTTCGCCGGGACAGGGTCCTACAATGAGCAGTTCTTC.

The V call is TRBV4-1, the J call TRBJ1-2; maybe TRBD1 (5 bases). The CDR3 covers 16 residues. Trimming shortened V by 1 base and J by 8 bases, and 20 bases separated the two germline ends. CDR1 and CDR2 from the germline V gene are MGHRA and YSYEKL. CDR3 coding DNA: TGCGCCAGCAGCCAAGTTAGGGGCCGGCGGGGGAGCGGCTACACCTTC. Encoded protein: CASSQVRGRRGSGYTF.

The J gene is TRBJ1-6, the V gene TRBV10-3, with D maybe TRBD1 (5 bases). The CDR3 covers 14 residues. Germline assignment: CDR1 ENHRY and CDR2 SYGVKD. Trimming cost V 10 bases and J 5 bases, with 15 bases left between them. The CDR3 protein is CATSYTGDNSPLHF. The CDR3 DNA follows: TGTGCCACCTCGTATACAGGCGATAATTCACCCCTCCACTTT.

This rearrangement joins TRBV15 to TRBJ1-2; D gene uncertain. Per germline, CDR1 LNHNV and CDR2 YYDKDF (reference sequence). V was cut by 2 bases and J by 8 bases, with 21 bases left in between. This CDR3 contains 16 residues. DNA of the CDR3: TGTGCCACCAGCAGATCCCCCTCGGAAACCGGGTACGGCTACACCTTC. This translates into CATSRSPSETGYGYTF. Using reference TRBV15 and TRBJ1-2 for the parts outside the CDR3, the full variable domain is DAMVIQNPRYQVTQFGKPVTLSCSQTLNHNVMYWYQQKSSQAPKLLFHYYDKDFNNEADTPDNFQSRRPNTSFCFLDIRSPGLGDTAMYLCATSRSPSETGYGYTFGSGTRLTVV.

The gene calls are TRBV7-2 and TRBJ2-3, with TRBD2 matching 16 bases. CDR3 length: 17 amino acids. The germline V gene encodes CDR1 SGHTA and CDR2 FQGNSA. V lost 4 bases, J lost 5 bases, and 6 bases stayed unmatched. CDR3 bases: TGTGCCAGCAGCTCCGGGACTAGCGGGGGGGCGGGAGATACGCAGTATTTT. It encodes CASSSGTSGGAGDTQYF.

This clone was counted a few times. The chain is built from TRBV5-1 and TRBJ2-6; 8 bases map to TRBD1. V shed 2 bases, J shed 2 bases, and the junction held 0 bases outside the gene matches. The V gene's germline CDR1 is SGHRS and CDR2 YFSETQ. The length of the CDR3 is 15 residues. This CDR3 is CASSLQGAGANVLTF. The CDR3 coding sequence is TGCGCCAGCAGCTTACAGGGGGCTGGGGCCAACGTCCTGACTTTC.

The V call is TRBV28, the J call TRBJ2-7, with 10 bases that match TRBD2. The ends lost 5 bases at V and 0 bases at J; junction bases unmatched: 7. Germline V gene lookup returns CDR1 MDHEN and CDR2 SYDVKM. This CDR3 has 16 residues. This CDR3 reads CASSGSSGGPSYEQYF. The CDR3 DNA sequence: TGTGCCAGCAGTGGATCTAGCGGGGGTCCCTCCTACGAGCAGTACTTC.

CDR3 coding DNA: TGTGCCAGCAGGATGGGGGGGCCGAACTACGAGCAGTACTTC. Residues: CASRMGGPNYEQYF. This chain links TRBV28 with TRBJ2-7; a weak D match, TRBD2 (7 bases). V was pared by 6 bases and J by 3 bases, with 15 bases between. Germline values: CDR1 MDHEN, CDR2 SYDVKM. This CDR3 has 14 amino acids.

This clone was picked up a small number of times. The chain recombines TRBV7-9 with TRBJ1-1, with no clear D. V gave up 5 bases and J gave up 11 bases, with 18 bases separating them. This CDR3 region has 13 residues. Germline values: CDR1 SEHNR, CDR2 FQNEAQ (reference sequence). CDR3 coding DNA: TGTGCCAGCAGCAACTACGGGGTAGAGATTGCTTTCTTT. Residues: CASSNYGVEIAFF.

The rearrangement joins TRBV12-2 to TRBJ1-4; TRBD1 is the table's D call and was not checked against the DNA. TRBV12-2 is given as a pseudogene. The CDR3 sequence is 15 residues long. In DNA, the CDR3 is TGTGCAAGTCGCACCCCAGGGAAACTTAATGAAAAACTGTTTTTT. It is translated as CASRTPGKLNEKLFF.

J is TRBJ2-1 and V is TRBV5-3; D not resolved. TRBV5-3 is identified as an open reading frame with a role that is uncertain. The CDR3 is made up of 14 amino acids. The V end lost 5 bases, the J end lost 5 bases, and 14 bases lay between the germline ends. CDR3 amino acids: CARRRGGLDNEQFF. The CDR3 DNA sequence: TGTGCCAGAAGACGCGGTGGGTTGGACAATGAGCAGTTCTTC.

The CDR3 bases are TGTGCCAGCAGCACTACCCCGGGGACTGAAGCTTTCTTT. Its translation is CASSTTPGTEAFF. The chain has TRBV7-2 and TRBJ1-1; no firm D call. The CDR3 sequence is 13 residues long. Germline CDR1 SGHTA, CDR2 FQGNSA. V was cut by 5 bases and J by 5 bases, with 12 bases left in between.